Given below is one TCR beta chain in context. This clonotype was seen many times. Its antigen has not been determined. No much larger clonotype is one base removed from it; base qualities were not supplied. The healthy controls were volunteers from blood banks in Maryland, USA. Libraries from unsorted PBMCs were made from 2 million PBMCs kept in RNAlater at -80 degrees C until RNA extraction. PBMCs were separated from peripheral blood using Ficoll-Hypaque density gradient centrifugation and then cryopreserved in liquid nitrogen. cDNA synthesis used template-switch 5'RACE with a primer carrying a 10-nucleotide random unique molecular identifier tagging each TCR transcript. Every sequencing run yielded over 180 million TCR-beta sequences covering 15-18 subjects. The RNeasy kit was used for extraction of total RNA. The KAPA Real-time Library Amplification kit was used to amplify TCR-beta VDJ regions with primers for the TCR constant region and the 5'RACE anchor. Sample indexes and Illumina adaptors were added in a first PCR, and a second PCR then increased library yield. After Ampure bead purification, the TCR product of roughly 650 bp was size-selected on a 2% E-gel SizeSelection system. Before pooling, library quality was assessed on a Bioanalyzer, concentration was determined with Qubit, and library quantification was performed with the Kapa Library Quantification kit. An Illumina HiSeq 2500 was used to sequence the libraries paired-end at 2 x 150 bp. To increase sequence diversity, roughly 24-31% phiX was spiked into each library pool. The authors processed their data as follows. The quality-filtered reads were processed with the UMI-based MiGEC pipeline, whose error correction step removed more than 80% of the raw TCR sequences. IMGT germline references were used for alignment of VDJ genes, and clonotypes were defined by a unique CDR3 amino acid sequence together with V-J genes. Clonal expansion, Shannon diversity and CDR3 relatedness were evaluated with VDJtools (CalcPairwiseDistances, ClusterSamples), while phylogenetic trees were built in CLCbio workbench. Expanded clones were defined as having at least 8 unique UMIs, based on coefficient-of-variation modelling across technical triplicates. The public reads were run again by TCRdb, first through fastp at Q25 and then through MiXCR, and only productive beta chains were kept. Rows matching on CDR3 protein sequence are summarized as one entry with the most common DNA and genes. None of the V and J calls come from the authors' own analysis; TCRdb made them. The sample profile shows around 79,000 distinct CDR3 sequences; 13% to 15% of them were found once. About 6.8% of the sample rests with the top ten.

The V end gives up 7 bases and the J end 2 bases, leaving 3 bases in the junction not matched to a gene. The CDR3 numbers 14 residues from cysteine through phenylalanine. Kept here is only the CDR3 DNA, which spans 42 bases and is read in frame from base 1. From a lookup of the germline V gene, CDR1 and CDR2 are SGHRS and YFSETQ. The sample originates from a study of neurological immune-mediated disorders (dated by TCRdb to between 2019 and 2020). In terms of the full investigation: The study compared peripheral blood TCR-beta repertoires of HTLV-I-associated myelopathy (HAM/TSP) patients, multiple sclerosis patients and healthy controls using UMI-based sequencing. Longitudinal samples, technical triplicates and paired sorted CD4+ and CD8+ T-cell subsets, alongside PBMC samples, were included among the roughly 96 TCR-beta libraries. The cohort comprised about 71 subjects: approximately 15 HAM/TSP patients, some 34 multiple sclerosis patients and around 20 healthy controls.

Broad study findings and their caveats: No identical CDR3 amino acid sequences were shared among expanded clones across subjects, suggesting private TCR-beta repertoires in all groups. TCR clonal expansion was highest in HAM/TSP patients and lowest in MS patients, with MS patients falling below even healthy controls.

This receptor was obtained from a woman in her 50s in good health. In this chain, TRBV5-1 is recombined with TRBJ2-1, with 10 central nucleotides matching TRBD2. Sequencing used PBMCs. The CDR3 is CASLAGETYNEQFF. The DNA reads TGCGCCAGCCTAGCGGGGGAGACCTACAATGAGCAGTTCTTC.